The TCR beta chain described here comes from a study of regulatory T cells in long-lasting Graves disease. The study's findings and limits: In persistent patients, shared public clonotypes (roughly 2,700) outnumbered those in new patients (approximately 970).

With regard to this clonotype: Its antigen remains unknown.

Combining iRepertoire HTBI primers with Arm-PCR of CDR3 regions, the authors built TCR beta libraries. Each CDR3 protein is one row after TCRdb ran MiXCR on the multiplex PCR reads. The table lists about 540,000 distinct CDR3 sequences, 13% of them singletons. Germline V CDR1 and CDR2: MGHRA, YSYEKL. This CDR3 comprises 13 residues. The V end lost 4 bases, the J end lost 9 bases, and 13 bases lay between the germline ends. Regarding time point: newly diagnosed GD, antithyroid drugs for less than 3 months. PBMCs provided the RNA from which the TCR library was made. The guidelines of the American Thyroid Association were the basis for diagnosing Graves' disease. These data were also filed under a second study, of T cells in Graves' hyperthyroidism and ophthalmopathy. According to that study: TCR CDR3 regions were first amplified by RT-PCR with HTBI primers. Also found in blood were most expanded thyroid clonotypes above 0.001.

Specimen: peripheral blood mononuclear cells (PBMCs), collected at new diagnosis, from a patient treated with antithyroid drugs. This sequence originates from a man in his thirties or forties with Graves disease. The rearrangement links TRBV4-1 to TRBJ1-5, with D possibly being TRBD1 (5 bases). The CDR3 loop reads CASSLQGLRPQHF. CDR3 nucleotides: TGCGCCAGCAGCCTCCAGGGATTGCGGCCCCAGCATTTT.